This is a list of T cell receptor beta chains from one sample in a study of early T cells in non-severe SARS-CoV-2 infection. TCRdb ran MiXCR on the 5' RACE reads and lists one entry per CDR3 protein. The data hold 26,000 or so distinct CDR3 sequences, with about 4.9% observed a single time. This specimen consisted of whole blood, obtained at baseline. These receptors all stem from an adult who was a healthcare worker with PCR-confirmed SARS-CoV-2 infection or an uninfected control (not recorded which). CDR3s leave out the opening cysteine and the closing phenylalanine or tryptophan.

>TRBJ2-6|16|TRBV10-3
AIRLQDREISGANVLT
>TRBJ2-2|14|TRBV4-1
ASSQDHQGRTGELF
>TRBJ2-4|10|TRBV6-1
ASSDSRDIQY
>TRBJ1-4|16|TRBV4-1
ASSPPRRRGKTNEKLF
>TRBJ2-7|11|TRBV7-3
ASSLLVGGEQY
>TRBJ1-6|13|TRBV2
ASSAVGHPSKALH
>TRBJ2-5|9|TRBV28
ASSGGETQY
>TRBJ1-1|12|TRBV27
ASSTPGRNTEAF
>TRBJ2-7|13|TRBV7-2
ASSLAPRGNYEQY
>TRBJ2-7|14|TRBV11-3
ASSLGVGTGTYEQY
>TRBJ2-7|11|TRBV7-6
ASSRVDSYEQY
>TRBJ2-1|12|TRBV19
ASSMGLAGNEQF
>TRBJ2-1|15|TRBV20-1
SARDLIGTSDYNEQF
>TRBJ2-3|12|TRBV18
ASSPGQSSDTQY
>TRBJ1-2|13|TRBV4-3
ASSQGRGLNYGYT
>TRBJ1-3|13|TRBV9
ASSVVGTEGNTIY
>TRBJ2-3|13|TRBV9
ASSVAQGGTDTQY
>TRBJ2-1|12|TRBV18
ASEGTTSLNEQF
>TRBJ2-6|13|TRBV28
ASRISVPGANVLT
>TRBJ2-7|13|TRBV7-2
ASSYLAGVNYEQY
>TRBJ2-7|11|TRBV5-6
ASSPAGGYEQY
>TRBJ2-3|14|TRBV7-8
ASSQRAGGFEDTQY
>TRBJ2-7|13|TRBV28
ASSATGTVLNEQY
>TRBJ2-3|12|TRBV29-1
SVDEGRSTDTQY
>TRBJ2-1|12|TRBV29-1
SVGRGLAYNEQF
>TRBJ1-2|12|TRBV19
ASSIERYNYGYT
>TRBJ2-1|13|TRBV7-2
ASSASLPSYNEQF
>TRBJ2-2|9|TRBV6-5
ASRRLGELF